This TCR beta chain was identified in a study of CD8 T cells in Susac syndrome. Healthy donors constituted the controls, which were matched for age and sex. Trimming took 1 base from V and 0 from J, leaving 10 bases between them. Germline CDR1 reads DFQATT; CDR2 reads SNEGSKA (reference sequence). This CDR3 has 14 amino acids. A quantity of about 0.5 to 1 ug RNA underwent reverse transcription using random hexamers. TCRdb analysed the immunoSEQ multiplex PCR reads with MiXCR anew, one entry per CDR3 protein. The data contain approximately 160,000 distinct CDR3 sequences, over 85% of them singletons. The source material was CD4+ T cells from PBMCs. This rearrangement joins TRBV20-1 to TRBJ2-7; the D gene could be TRBD1 or TRBD2 (6 bases each). This clonotype was obtained from a human donor in good health. CDR3 loop: CSARVGGFSYEQYF. CDR3 bases: TGCAGTGCTAGAGTAGGGGGGTTCTCCTACGAGCAGTACTTC.